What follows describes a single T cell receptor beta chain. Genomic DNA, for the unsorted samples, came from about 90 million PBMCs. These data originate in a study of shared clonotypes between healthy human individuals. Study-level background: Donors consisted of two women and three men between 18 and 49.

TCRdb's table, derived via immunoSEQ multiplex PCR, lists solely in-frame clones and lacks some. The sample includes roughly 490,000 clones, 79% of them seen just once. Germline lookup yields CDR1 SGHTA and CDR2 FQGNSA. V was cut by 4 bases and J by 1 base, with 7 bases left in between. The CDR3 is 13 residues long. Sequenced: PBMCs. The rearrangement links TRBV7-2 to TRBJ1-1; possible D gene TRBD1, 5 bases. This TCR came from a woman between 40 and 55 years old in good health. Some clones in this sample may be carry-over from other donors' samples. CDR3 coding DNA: TGTGCCAGCAGCTCGACAGAGAACACTGAAGCTTTCTTT. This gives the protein CASSSTENTEAFF.